This TCR beta chain stems from a study of T cell responses to AZD1222 COVID-19 vaccine. Trimming removed 5 bases at V and 6 bases at J, with 10 bases between. The CDR3 is made up of 12 amino acids. The table came from immunoSEQ multiplex PCR; TCRdb's copy has only in-frame clones and leaves some out. The sample lists 150,000 to 200,000 clones; approximately 92% were seen once. The material sequenced was peripheral blood, taken on day 0 of AZD1222 vaccination. The origin of this receptor is an adult in good health. The chain links TRBV12-3 or TRBV12-4 to TRBJ1-2; D gene ambiguous. CDR3 nucleotides: TGTGCCAGCAGTCACGGTGGGGATGGCTACACCTTC. This codes for CASSHGGDGYTF.